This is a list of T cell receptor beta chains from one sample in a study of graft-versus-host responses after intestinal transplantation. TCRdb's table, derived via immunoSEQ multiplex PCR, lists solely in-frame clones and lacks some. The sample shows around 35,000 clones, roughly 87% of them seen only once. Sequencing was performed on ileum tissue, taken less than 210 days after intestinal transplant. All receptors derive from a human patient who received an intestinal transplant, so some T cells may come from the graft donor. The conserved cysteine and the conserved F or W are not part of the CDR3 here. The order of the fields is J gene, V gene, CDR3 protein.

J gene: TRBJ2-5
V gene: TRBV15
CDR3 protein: ATSRGFGEYQETQY

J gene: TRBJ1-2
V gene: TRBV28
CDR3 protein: ASSLMGGATGLYGYT

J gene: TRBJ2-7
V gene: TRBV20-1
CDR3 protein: SARGTHEQY

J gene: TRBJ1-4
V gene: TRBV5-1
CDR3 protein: ASSFVGGATNEKLF

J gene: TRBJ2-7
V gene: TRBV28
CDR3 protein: ASSLAGQGSYEQY

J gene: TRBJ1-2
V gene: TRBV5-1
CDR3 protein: ASSFGKAVNYGYT

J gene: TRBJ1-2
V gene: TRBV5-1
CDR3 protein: ASSQNPGQEYGYT

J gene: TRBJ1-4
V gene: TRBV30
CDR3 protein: ASTEEGEKLF

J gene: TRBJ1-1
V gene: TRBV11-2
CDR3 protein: ASSLGSVEAF

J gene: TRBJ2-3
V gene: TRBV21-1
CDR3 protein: ASSKERHN

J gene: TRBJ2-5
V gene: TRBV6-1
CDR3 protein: ASSVGTSPTVETQY

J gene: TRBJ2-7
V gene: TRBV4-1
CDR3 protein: ASSQVVGGGVYEQY

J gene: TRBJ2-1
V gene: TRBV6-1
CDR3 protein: ASSEAVRNWYNEQF

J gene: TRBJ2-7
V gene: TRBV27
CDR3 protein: ASSLAGAYEQY

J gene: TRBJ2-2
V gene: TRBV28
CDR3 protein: ATTAGGGNTGELF

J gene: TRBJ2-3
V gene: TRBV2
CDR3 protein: ASSEGTSTSDTQY

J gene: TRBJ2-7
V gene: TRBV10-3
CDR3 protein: AISESWGIEQY

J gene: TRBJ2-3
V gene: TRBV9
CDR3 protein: ASSVRRDGDTQY

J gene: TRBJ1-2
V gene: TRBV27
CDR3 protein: ASSSVLDRAGGYT

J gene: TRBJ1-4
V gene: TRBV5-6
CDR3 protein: ASSIRGHNEKLF

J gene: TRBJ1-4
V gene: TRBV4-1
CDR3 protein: ASSQGRGVTNEKLF

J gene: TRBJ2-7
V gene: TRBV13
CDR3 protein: ASSGFGGLSYEQY

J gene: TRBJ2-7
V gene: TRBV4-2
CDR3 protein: ASSQDPHRSGYEQY

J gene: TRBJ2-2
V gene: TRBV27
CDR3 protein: ASSPGRAVGELF

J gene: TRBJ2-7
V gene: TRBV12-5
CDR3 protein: ASGLGTSYEQY

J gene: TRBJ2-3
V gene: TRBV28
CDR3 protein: ASSQAAAGGREDTQY

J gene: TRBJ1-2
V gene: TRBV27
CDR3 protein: ASRLGGSTNYGYT

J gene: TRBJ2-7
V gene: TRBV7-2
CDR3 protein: ASSLWLLYEQY

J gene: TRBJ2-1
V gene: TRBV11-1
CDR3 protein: ASSLGDGNNEQF

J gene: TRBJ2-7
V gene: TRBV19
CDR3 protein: ASSRDSSYEQY